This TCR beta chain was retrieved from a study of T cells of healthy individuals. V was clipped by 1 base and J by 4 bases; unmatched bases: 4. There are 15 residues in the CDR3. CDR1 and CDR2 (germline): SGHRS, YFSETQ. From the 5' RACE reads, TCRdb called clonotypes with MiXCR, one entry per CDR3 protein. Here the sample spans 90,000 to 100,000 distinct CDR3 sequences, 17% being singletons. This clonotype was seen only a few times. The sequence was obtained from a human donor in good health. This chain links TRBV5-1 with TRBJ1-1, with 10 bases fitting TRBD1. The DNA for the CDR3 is TGCGCCAGCAGCTTGATGGGACAGGGGAGCACTGAAGCTTTCTTT. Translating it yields CASSLMGQGSTEAFF. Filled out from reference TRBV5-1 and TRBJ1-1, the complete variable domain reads KAGVTQTPRYLIKTRGQQVTLSCSPISGHRSVSWYQQTPGQGLQFLFEYFSETQRNKGNFPGRFSGRQFSNSRSEMNVSTLELGDSALYLCASSLMGQGSTEAFFGQGTRLTVV.